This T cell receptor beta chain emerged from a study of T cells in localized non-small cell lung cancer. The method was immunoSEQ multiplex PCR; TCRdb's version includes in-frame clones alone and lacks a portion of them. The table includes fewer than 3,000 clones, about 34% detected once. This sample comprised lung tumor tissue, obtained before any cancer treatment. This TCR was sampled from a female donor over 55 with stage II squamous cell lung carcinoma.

In nucleotides, the CDR3 is TGTGCCAGCAGCTTGCGGGGGAGACCCTACAATGAGCAGTTCTTC. Protein product: CASSLRGRPYNEQFF. The gene calls are TRBV11-3 and TRBJ2-1; 7 nucleotides align to TRBD2. The germline CDR1 and CDR2 sequences are SGHNT and YENEEA. V gave up 3 bases and J gave up 2 bases; unmatched junction bases: 4. The CDR3 has 15 residues.